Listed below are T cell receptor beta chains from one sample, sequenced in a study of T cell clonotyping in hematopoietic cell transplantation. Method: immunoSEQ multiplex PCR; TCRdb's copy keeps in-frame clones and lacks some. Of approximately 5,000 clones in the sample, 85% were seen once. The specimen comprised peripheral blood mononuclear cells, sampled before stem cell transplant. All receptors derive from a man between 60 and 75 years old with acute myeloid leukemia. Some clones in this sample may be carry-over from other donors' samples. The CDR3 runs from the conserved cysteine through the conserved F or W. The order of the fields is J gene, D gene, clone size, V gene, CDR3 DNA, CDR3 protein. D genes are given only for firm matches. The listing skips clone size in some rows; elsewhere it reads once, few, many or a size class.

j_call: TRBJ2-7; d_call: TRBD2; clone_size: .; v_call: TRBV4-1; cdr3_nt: TGCGCCAGCAGCCAAGATCAGCGGGAGAGGGCCTACGAGCAGTACTTC; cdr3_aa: CASSQDQRERAYEQYF
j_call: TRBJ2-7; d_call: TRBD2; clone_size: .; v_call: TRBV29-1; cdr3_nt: TGCAGCGCCACCGGGGGGAAACCCTACGAGCAGTACTTC; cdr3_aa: CSATGGKPYEQYF
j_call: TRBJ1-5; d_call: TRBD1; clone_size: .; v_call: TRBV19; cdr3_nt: TGTGCCAGTGCCGCGGACAGGGGTAGCAATCAGCCCCAGCATTTT; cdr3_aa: CASAADRGSNQPQHF
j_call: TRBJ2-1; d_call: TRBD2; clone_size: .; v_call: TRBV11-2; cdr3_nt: TGTGCCAGCAGCTTAGGATCCGGGAGGGGAGGCGGTGAGCAGTTCTTC; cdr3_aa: CASSLGSGRGGGEQFF
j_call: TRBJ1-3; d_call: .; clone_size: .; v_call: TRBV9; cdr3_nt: TGTGCCAGCAGCGCCCTGGGAGGGACTGGAAACACCATATATTTT; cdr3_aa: CASSALGGTGNTIYF
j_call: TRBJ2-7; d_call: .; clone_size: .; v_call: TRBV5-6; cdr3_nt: TGTGCCAGCAGCTTGGACACGGAAATCGAGCAGTACTTC; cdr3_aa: CASSLDTEIEQYF
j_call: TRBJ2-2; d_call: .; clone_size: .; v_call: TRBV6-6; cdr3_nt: TGTGCCAGCACCCGGGGGAACACCGGGGAGCTGTTTTTT; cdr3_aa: CASTRGNTGELFF
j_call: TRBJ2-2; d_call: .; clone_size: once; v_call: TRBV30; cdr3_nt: TGTGCCTGGCAGGGGGGATTAAACACCGGGGAGCTGTTTTTT; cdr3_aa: CAWQGGLNTGELFF
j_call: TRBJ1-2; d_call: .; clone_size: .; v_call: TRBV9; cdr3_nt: TGTGCCAGCAGCGAGTCAGATAACTATGGCTACACCTTC; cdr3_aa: CASSESDNYGYTF
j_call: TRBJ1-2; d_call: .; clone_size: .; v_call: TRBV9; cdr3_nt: TGTGCCAGCAGCGTCGGGACTGATCCAACTAACTATGGCTACACCTTC; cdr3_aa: CASSVGTDPTNYGYTF
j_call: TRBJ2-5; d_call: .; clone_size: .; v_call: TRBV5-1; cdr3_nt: TGCGCCAGCAGCTTGGAGGCGGTCTTAGGGGAAGAGACCCAGTACTTC; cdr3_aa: CASSLEAVLGEETQYF
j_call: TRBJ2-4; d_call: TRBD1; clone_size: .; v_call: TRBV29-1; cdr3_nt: TGCAGCGTTCCCGGGACAGGGGCAAACATTCAGTACTTC; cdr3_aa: CSVPGTGANIQYF
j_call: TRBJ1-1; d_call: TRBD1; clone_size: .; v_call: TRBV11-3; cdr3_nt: TGTGCCAGCAGCAAGGGACAGTCGAACACTGAAGCTTTCTTT; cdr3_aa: CASSKGQSNTEAFF
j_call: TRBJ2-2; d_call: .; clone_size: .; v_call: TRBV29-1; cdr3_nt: TGCAGCGCAACTACGACTGGCGCCGGGGAGCTGTTTTTT; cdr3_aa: CSATTTGAGELFF
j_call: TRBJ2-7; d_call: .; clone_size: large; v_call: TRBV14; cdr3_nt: TGTGCCAGCAGCCCGTGGACCCGAAAAGACGAGCAGTACTTC; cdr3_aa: CASSPWTRKDEQYF
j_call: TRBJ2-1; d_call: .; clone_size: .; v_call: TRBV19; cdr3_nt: TGTGCCAGTAGTATAGATATCGGCGGAACCAATGAGCAGTTCTTC; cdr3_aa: CASSIDIGGTNEQFF
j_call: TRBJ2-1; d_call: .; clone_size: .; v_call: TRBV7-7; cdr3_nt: TGTGCTAGCAGCTCTACTTTTGAGGACTCGAATGAGCAGTTCTTC; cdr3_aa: CASSSTFEDSNEQFF
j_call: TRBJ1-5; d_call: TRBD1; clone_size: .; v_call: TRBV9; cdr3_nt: TGTGCCAGCAGCGAAAGTACAGGGGGCGCTCAGCCCCAGCATTTT; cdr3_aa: CASSESTGGAQPQHF
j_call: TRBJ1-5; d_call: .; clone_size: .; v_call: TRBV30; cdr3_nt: TGTGCCTGGAGCCCGCTGGGGACGGAATCAGGGCCCCAGCATTTT; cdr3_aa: CAWSPLGTESGPQHF
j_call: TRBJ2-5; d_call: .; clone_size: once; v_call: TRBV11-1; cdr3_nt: TGTGCCAGCAGCTTGGCTGCGGGGACCCAGTACTTC; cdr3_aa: CASSLAAGTQYF
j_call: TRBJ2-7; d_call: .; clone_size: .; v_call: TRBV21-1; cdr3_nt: TGTGCCAGCAGCGGACTAGCGGGAACGTCCTACGAGCAGTACTTC; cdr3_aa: CASSGLAGTSYEQYF
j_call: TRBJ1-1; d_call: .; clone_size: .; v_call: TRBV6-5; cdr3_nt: TGTGCCAGCAGGGGCCCTTGGACAGAGAACACTGAAGCTTTCTTT; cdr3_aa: CASRGPWTENTEAFF
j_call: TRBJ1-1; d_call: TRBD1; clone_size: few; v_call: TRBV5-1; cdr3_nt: TGCGCCAGCAGCTTCGGCAGGGGGACTGAAGCTTTCTTT; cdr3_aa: CASSFGRGTEAFF
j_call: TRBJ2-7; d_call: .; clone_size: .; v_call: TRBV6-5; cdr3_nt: TGTGCCAGCAGTTACGGCAGGGAAGTTCCTTACGAGCAGTACTTC; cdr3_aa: CASSYGREVPYEQYF
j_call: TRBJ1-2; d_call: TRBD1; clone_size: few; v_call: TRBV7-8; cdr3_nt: TGTGCCAGCAGCACTACCGGGACAGGGTATGGCTACACCTTC; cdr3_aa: CASSTTGTGYGYTF
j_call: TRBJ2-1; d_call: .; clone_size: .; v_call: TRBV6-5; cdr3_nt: TGTGCCAGCAGTTATGCGTTGAGCTCCTACAATGAGCAGTTCTTC; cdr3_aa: CASSYALSSYNEQFF
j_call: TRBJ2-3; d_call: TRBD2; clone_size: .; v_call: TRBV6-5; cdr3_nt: TGTGCCAGCAGTCTAGCGGCAACCAGCACAGATACGCAGTATTTT; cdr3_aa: CASSLAATSTDTQYF
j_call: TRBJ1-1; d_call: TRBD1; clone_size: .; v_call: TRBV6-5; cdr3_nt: TGTGCCAGCAGACAGGGGTTCAACACTGAAGCTTTCTTT; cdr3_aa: CASRQGFNTEAFF
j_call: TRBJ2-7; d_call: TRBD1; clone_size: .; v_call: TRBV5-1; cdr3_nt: TGCGCCAGCAGCTACAGGGGATATATGGGCGAGCAGTACTTC; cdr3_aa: CASSYRGYMGEQYF
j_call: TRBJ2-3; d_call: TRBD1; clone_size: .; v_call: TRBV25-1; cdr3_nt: TGTGCCAGCAGTGGCGACAGGGGTATCGCAGATACGCAGTATTTT; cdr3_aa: CASSGDRGIADTQYF
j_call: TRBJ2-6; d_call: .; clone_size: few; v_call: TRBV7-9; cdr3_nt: TGTGCCAGCCAGAAAGACCCCTCTGGGGCCAACGTCCTGACTTTC; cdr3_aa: CASQKDPSGANVLTF
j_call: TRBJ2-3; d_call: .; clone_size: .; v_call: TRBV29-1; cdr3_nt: TGCAGCGCGCGGGCCGGTGGGGTGAGCACAGATACGCAGTATTTT; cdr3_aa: CSARAGGVSTDTQYF
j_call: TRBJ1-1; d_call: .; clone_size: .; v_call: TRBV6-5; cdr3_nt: TGTGCCAGCAGACAAGCGCTAGGGGTAGCTTTCTTT; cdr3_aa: CASRQALGVAFF
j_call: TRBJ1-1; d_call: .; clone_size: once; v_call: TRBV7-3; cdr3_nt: TGTGCCAGCAGCAGCGGACAGCTGAACACTGAAGCTTTCTTT; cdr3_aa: CASSSGQLNTEAFF
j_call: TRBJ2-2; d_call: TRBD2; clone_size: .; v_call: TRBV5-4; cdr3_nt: TGTGCCAGCAGCCTAGAGGGACTAGCGGGGACCGGGGAGCTGTTTTTT; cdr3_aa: CASSLEGLAGTGELFF
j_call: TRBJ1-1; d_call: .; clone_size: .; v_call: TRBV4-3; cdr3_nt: TGCGCCAGCAGCCGGACAGACACGAACACTGAAGCTTTCTTT; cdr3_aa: CASSRTDTNTEAFF
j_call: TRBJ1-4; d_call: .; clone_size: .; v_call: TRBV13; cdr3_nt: TGTGCCAGCAGCCTCGGGAACCTTAAAATACCTAATGAAAAACTGTTTTTT; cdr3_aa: CASSLGNLKIPNEKLFF
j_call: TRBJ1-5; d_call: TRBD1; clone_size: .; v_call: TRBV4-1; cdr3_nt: TGCGCCAGCAGCCACCGACAGGGCGACAATCAGCCCCAGCATTTT; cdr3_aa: CASSHRQGDNQPQHF
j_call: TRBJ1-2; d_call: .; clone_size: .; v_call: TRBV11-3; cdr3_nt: TGTGCCAGCAGCCCCGCTCGGACTCAAAACTATGGCTACACCTTC; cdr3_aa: CASSPARTQNYGYTF
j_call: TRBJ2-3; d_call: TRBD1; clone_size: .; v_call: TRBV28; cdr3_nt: TGTGCCAGCAGTACAGGACAGGGGTCAGATACGCAGTATTTT; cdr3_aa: CASSTGQGSDTQYF
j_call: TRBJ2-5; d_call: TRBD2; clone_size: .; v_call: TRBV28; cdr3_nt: TGTGCCAGCAGTTTAGCCCTAGCGGGACCCCAAGAGACCCAGTACTTC; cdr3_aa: CASSLALAGPQETQYF
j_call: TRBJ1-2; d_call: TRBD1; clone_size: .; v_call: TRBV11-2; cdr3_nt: TGTGCCAGCAGCTTAATGACAGGGCCCTATGGCTACACCTTC; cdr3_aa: CASSLMTGPYGYTF
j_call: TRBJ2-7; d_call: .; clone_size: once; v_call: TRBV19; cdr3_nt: TGTGCCACCAGACAGGGACTCTACGAGCAGTACTTC; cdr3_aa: CATRQGLYEQYF
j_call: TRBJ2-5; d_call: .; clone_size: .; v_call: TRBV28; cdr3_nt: TGTGCCAGCAGTCTCGACGGACACAAAGAGACCCAGTACTTC; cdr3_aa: CASSLDGHKETQYF
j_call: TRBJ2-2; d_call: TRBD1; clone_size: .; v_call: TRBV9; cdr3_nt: TGTGCCAGCAGCCCCGCCGCCAGGGGGCGCACCGGGGAGCTGTTTTTT; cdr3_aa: CASSPAARGRTGELFF
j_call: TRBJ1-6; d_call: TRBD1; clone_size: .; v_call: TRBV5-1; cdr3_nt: TGCGCCAGCAGCGGGGACAGGGCGCGGAATTCACCCCTCCACTTT; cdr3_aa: CASSGDRARNSPLHF
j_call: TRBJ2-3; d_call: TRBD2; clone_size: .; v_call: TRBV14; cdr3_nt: TGTGCCAGCAGCCAATTAAAGCGGGGTGGCACAGATACGCAGTATTTT; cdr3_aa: CASSQLKRGGTDTQYF
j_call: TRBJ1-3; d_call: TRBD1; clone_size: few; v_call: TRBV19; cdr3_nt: TGTGCCAGTAGTGTACAGGGGGGATACTCTGGAAACACCATATATTTT; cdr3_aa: CASSVQGGYSGNTIYF
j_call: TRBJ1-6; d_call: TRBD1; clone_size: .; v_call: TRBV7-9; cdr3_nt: TGTGCCAGCAGTCAGGGACAGGGCTTCTATAATTCACCCCTCCACTTT; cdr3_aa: CASSQGQGFYNSPLHF
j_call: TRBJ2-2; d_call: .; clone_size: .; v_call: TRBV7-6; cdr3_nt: TGTGCCAGCAGCTCTAGCGCTGCGAACACCGGGGAGCTGTTTTTT; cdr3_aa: CASSSSAANTGELFF